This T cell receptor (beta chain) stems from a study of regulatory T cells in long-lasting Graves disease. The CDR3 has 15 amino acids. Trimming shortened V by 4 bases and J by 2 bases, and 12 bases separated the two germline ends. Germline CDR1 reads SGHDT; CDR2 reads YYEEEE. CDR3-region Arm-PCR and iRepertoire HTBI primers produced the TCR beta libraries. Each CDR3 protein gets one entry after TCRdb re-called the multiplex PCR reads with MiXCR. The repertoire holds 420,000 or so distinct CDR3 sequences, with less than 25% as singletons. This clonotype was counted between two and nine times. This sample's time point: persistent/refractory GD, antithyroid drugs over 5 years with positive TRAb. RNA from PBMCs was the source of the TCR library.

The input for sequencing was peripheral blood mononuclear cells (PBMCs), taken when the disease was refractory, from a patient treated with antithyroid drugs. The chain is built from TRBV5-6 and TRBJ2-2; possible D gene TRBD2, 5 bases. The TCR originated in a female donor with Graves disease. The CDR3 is CASSPLALNTGELFF. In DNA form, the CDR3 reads TGTGCCAGCAGCCCGTTAGCGTTAAACACCGGGGAGCTGTTTTTT.